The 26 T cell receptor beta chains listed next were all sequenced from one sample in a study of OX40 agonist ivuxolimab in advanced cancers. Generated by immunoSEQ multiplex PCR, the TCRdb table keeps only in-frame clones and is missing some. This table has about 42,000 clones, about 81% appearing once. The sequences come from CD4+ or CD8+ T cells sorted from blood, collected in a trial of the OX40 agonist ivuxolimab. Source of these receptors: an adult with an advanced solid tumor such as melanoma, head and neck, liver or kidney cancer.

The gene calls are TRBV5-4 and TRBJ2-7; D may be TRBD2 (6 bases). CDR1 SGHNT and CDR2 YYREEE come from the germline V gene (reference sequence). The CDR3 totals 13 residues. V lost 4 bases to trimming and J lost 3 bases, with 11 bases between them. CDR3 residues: CASSPEGLYEQYF. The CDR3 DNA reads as TGTGCCAGCAGCCCGGAGGGCCTCTACGAGCAGTACTTC.

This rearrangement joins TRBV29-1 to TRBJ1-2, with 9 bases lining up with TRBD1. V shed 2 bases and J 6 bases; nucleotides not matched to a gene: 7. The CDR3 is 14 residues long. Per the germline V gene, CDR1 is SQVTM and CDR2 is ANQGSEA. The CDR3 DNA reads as TGCAGCGTTGAACTTGGGACAGGGACCGATGGCTACACCTTC. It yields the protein CSVELGTGTDGYTF.

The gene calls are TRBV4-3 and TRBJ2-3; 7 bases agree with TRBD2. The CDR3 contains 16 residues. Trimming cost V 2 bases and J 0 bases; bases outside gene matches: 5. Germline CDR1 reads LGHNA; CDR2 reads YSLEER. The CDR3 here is CASSQKLASSTDTQYF. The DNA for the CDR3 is TGCGCCAGCAGCCAAAAACTAGCGAGTAGCACAGATACGCAGTATTTT.

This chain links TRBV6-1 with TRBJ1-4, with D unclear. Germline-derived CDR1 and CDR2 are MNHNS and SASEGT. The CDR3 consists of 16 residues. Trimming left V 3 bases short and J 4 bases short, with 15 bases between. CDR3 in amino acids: CASSEGLRVFNEKLFF. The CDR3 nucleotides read TGTGCCAGCAGTGAGGGCCTTCGCGTATTTAATGAAAAACTGTTTTTT.

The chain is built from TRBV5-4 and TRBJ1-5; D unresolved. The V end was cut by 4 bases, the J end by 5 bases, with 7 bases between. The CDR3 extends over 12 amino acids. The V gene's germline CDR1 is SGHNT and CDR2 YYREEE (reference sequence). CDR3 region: CASSSPDQPQHF. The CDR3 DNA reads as TGTGCCAGCAGCAGTCCAGATCAGCCCCAGCATTTT.

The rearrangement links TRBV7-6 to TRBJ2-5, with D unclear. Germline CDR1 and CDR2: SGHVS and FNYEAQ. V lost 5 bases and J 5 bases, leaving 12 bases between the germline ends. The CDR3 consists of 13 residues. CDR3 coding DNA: TGTGCCAGCAGCCCCCAGCGTGAGGAGACCCAGTACTTC. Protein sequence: CASSPQREETQYF.

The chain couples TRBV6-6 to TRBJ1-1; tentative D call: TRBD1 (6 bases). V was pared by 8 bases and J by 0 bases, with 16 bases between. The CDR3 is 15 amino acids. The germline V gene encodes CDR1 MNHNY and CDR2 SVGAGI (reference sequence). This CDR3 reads CASRRQVNLNTEAFF. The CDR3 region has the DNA TGTGCCAGCCGGAGACAGGTGAACTTGAACACTGAAGCTTTCTTT.

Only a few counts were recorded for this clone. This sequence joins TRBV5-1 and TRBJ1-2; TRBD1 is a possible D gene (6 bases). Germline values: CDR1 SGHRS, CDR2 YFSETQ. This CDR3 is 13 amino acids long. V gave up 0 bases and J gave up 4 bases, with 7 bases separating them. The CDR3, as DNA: TGCGCCAGCAGCTTGGGACAGGTCTATGGCTACACCTTC. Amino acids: CASSLGQVYGYTF.

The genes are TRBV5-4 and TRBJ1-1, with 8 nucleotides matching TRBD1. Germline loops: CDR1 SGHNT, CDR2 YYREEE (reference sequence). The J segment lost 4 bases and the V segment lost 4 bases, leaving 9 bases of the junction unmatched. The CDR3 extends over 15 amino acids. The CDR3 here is CASSLLGQGGTEAFF. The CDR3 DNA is TGTGCCAGCAGCCTGCTCGGACAGGGTGGCACTGAAGCTTTCTTT.

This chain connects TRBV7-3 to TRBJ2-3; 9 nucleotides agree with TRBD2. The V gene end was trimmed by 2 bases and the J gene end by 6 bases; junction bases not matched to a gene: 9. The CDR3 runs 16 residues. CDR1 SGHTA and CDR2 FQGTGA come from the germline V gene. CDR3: CASSLGGGRAPDTQYF. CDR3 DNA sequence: TGTGCCAGCAGCTTAGGTGGCGGGAGGGCCCCCGATACGCAGTATTTT.

CDR3 coding DNA: TGTGCCAGCACCTGGGGCCGGGGGAACTATGGCTACACCTTC. Protein product: CASTWGRGNYGYTF. The chain uses TRBV28 and TRBJ1-2; possibly TRBD1 for D (5 bases). Trimming removed 7 bases at V and 2 bases at J, with 14 bases between. From germline, CDR1 is MDHEN and CDR2 SYDVKM. The CDR3 consists of 14 residues.

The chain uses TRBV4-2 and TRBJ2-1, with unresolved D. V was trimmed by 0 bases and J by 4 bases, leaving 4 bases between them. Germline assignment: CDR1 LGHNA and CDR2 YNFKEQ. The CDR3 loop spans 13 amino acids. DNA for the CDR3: TGTGCCAGCAGCCAAGATGGGTACAATGAGCAGTTCTTC. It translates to CASSQDGYNEQFF.

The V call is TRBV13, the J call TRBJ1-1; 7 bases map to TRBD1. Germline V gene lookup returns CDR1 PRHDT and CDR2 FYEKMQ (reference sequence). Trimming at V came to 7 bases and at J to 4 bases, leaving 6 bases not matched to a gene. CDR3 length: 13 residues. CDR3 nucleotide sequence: TGTGCCAGCACGATCACAGGGGCCACTGAAGCTTTCTTT. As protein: CASTITGATEAFF.

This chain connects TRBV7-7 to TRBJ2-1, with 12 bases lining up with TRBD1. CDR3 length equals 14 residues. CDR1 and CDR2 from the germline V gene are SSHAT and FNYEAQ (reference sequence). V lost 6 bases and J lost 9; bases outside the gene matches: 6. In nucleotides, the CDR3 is TGTGCCAGCAGTTCCGGGACAGGGGGCTCTGAGCAGTTCTTC. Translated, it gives CASSSGTGGSEQFF.

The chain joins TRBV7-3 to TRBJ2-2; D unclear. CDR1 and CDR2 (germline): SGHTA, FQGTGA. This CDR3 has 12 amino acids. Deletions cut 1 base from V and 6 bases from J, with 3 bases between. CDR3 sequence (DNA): TGTGCCAGCAGCTTAAGCCCCGGGGAGCTGTTTTTT. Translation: CASSLSPGELFF.

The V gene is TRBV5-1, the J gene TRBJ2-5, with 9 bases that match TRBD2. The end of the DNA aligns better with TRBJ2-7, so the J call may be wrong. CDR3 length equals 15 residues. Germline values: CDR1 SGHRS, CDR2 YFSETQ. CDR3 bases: TGCGCCAGCAGCAAAGCGGGGGGCCTCTCCTACGAGCAGTACTTC. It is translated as CASSKAGGLSYEQYF.

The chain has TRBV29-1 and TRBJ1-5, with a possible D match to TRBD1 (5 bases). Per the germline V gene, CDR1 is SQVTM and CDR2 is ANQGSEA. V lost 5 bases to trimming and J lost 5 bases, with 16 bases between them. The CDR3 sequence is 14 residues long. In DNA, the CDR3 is TGCAGCGTTCTGACCGGGACCCCTGATCAGCCCCAGCATTTT. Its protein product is CSVLTGTPDQPQHF.

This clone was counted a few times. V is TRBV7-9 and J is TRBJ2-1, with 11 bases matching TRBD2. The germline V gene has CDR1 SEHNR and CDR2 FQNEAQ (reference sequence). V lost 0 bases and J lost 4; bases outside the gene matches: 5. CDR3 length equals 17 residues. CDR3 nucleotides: TGTGCCAGCAGCTTAGCCCTACTAGCGGGAGCGTACAATGAGCAGTTCTTC. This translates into CASSLALLAGAYNEQFF.

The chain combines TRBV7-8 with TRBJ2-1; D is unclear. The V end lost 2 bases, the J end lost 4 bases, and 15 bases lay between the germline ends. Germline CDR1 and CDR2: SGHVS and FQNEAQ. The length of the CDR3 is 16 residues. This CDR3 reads CASSLRTTGKYNEQFF. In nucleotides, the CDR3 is TGTGCCAGCAGCTTAAGGACCACGGGCAAATACAATGAGCAGTTCTTC.

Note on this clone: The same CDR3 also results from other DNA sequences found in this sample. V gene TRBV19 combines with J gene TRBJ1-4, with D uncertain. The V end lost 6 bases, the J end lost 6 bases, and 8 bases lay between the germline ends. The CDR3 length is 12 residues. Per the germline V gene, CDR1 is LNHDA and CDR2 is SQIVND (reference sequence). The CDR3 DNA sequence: TGTGCCAGTAGAAGGGCCGATGAAAAACTGTTTTTT. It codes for CASRRADEKLFF.

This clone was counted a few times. In DNA, the CDR3 is TGCAGCGTTTCCGGGACAGGGGGGCCCGAAGCTTTCTTT. Amino acids: CSVSGTGGPEAFF. The chain uses TRBV29-1 and TRBJ1-1; 11 bases align to TRBD1. The germline V gene encodes CDR1 SQVTM and CDR2 ANQGSEA. Unmatched junction bases numbered 7, after V lost 5 bases and J lost 8 bases. The CDR3 contains 13 residues.

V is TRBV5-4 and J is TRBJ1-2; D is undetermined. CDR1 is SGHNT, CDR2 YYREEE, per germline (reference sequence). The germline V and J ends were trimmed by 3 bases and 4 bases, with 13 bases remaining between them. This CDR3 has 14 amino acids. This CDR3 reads CASSSLTEGYGYTF. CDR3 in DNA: TGTGCCAGCAGCTCCCTGACCGAAGGCTATGGCTACACCTTC. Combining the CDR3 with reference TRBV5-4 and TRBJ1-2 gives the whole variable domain ETGVTQSPTHLIKTRGQQVTLRCSSQSGHNTVSWYQQALGQGPQFIFQYYREEENGRGNFPPRFSGLQFPNYSSELNVNALELDDSALYLCASSSLTEGYGYTFGSGTRLTVV.

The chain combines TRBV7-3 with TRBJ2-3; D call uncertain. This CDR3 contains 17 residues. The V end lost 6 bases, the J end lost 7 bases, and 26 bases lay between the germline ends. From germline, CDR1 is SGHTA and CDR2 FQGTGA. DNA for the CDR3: TGTGCCAGCAGGTCATTCGGATCGGCCCCAAGTGGGAATACGCAGTATTTT. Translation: CASRSFGSAPSGNTQYF.

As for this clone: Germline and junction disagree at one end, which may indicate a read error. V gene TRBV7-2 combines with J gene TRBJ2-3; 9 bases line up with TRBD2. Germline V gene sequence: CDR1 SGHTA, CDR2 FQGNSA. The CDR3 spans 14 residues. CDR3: CASSIAGALDTQYF. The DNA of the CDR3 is TGTGCCAGCAGCATAGCGGGAGCATTAGATACGCAGTATTTT.

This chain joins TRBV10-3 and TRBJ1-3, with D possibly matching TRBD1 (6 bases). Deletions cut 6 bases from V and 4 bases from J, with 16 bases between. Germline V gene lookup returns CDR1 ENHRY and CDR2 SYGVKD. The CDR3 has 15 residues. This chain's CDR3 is CAIRPGAGIGNTIYF. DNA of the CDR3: TGTGCCATCAGACCAGGGGCGGGAATCGGAAACACCATATATTTT.

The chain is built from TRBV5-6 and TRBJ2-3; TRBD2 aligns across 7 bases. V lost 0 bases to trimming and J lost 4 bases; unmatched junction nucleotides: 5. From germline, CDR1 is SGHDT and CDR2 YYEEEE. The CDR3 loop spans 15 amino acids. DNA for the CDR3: TGTGCCAGCAGCTTGGCCTCGGGACTATCAGATACGCAGTATTTT. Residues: CASSLASGLSDTQYF.